This TCR beta chain was profiled in a study of cytomegalovirus exposure and HLA in healthy donors. Study observations and caveats: Reports credit the classifier with highly specific, highly sensitive diagnosis of cytomegalovirus status.

V lost 2 bases and J lost 6, with 11 bases in between. CDR3 length: 14 residues. From germline, CDR1 is SGHTA and CDR2 FQGTGA. This clone has more than one count but fewer than ten. What it binds is not known. Profiled with immunoSEQ multiplex PCR; TCRdb holds only in-frame clones, not every one. The profile shows 150,000 to 200,000 clones, about 90% of them singletons. The donors were members of the validation cohort, which comprised roughly 120 subjects and was separate from the first cohort of 670 or so subjects. The receptor comes from a woman under 30 in good health and CMV-seropositive. The V and J genes are TRBV7-3 and TRBJ2-1; D unclear. Sample: PBMCs. The CDR3 loop reads CASSLSHNVNEQFF. CDR3 nucleotides: TGTGCCAGCAGCTTATCACACAACGTCAATGAGCAGTTCTTC.